This is a list of T cell receptor beta chains from one sample in a study of long-term antiretroviral therapy in people with HIV. The table came from immunoSEQ multiplex PCR; TCRdb's copy has only in-frame clones and leaves some out. The sample contains tens of thousands of clones, about 79% of which appear only once. The source was unsorted PBMCs, collected 3 years after starting antiretroviral therapy. All receptors come from a man in his fifties with HIV. Both conserved end residues are part of each CDR3. A D gene is named only where the DNA matches it firmly. Clone size is not always given. Where it is, it says once, few, many or a class for expanded clones.

v_call	j_call	clone_size	d_call	cdr3_nt	cdr3_aa
TRBV11-3	TRBJ1-2	NA	TRBD1	TGTGCCAGCAGCGTTACAGGGGTTTATGGCTACACCTTC	CASSVTGVYGYTF
TRBV2	TRBJ2-7	NA	TRBD1	TGTGCCAGCAGTGAGGCACAGGGGGTCAACGAGCAGTACTTC	CASSEAQGVNEQYF
TRBV12-5	TRBJ2-7	NA	NA	TGTGCTAGTGGTTTGGGTGCAGGGTCCTACGAGCAGTACTTC	CASGLGAGSYEQYF
TRBV27	TRBJ2-7	few	TRBD1	TGTGCCAGCAGTTCGACAGGGTACCACGAGCAGTACTTC	CASSSTGYHEQYF
TRBV4-3	TRBJ1-1	NA	NA	TGCGCCAGCAGCCAACTGGGGGAGATGAACACTGAAGCTTTCTTT	CASSQLGEMNTEAFF
TRBV19	TRBJ2-7	few	NA	TGTGCCAGTAAAGGGCACCGCTACGAGCAGTACTTC	CASKGHRYEQYF
TRBV9	TRBJ1-2	few	TRBD1	TGTGCCAGCAGCGCGTGGGACAGGACCATCTATGGCTACACCTTC	CASSAWDRTIYGYTF
TRBV7-3	TRBJ1-1	NA	NA	TGTGCCAGCAGCTTAAGGGAACCGGGACGGAACACTGAAGCTTTCTTT	CASSLREPGRNTEAFF
TRBV28	TRBJ1-2	once	NA	TGTGCCAGCAGTACAGGACAGCAGCATGGCTACACCTTC	CASSTGQQHGYTF
TRBV2	TRBJ2-5	NA	TRBD2	TGTGCCAGCAGCGAGGGTAATAGCGGGGAGGCCCAGTACTTC	CASSEGNSGEAQYF
TRBV7-2	TRBJ1-3	NA	NA	TGTGCCAGCAGCTTACAAAGAGCAAACACCATATATTTT	CASSLQRANTIYF
TRBV5-6	TRBJ1-4	NA	TRBD1	TGTGCCAGCAGCTCGCCGGACAGGGACCTAAATGAAAAACTGTTTTTT	CASSSPDRDLNEKLFF
TRBV6-1	TRBJ2-7	NA	NA	TGTGCCAGCAGAGGCGGGGCGAGTGGGGAGCAGTACTTC	CASRGGASGEQYF
TRBV7-9	TRBJ1-2	NA	NA	TGTGCCAGCAGCTTAGGAAGCGGCACGTATGGCTACACCTTC	CASSLGSGTYGYTF
TRBV11-2	TRBJ2-7	once	TRBD1	TGTGCCAGCAGCTTAGTGGCTTTTGGACAGGGCTACGAGCAGTACTTC	CASSLVAFGQGYEQYF
TRBV6-5	TRBJ1-1	few	NA	TGTGCCAGCACGGGGAACACTGAAGCTTTCTTT	CASTGNTEAFF
TRBV6-6	TRBJ1-1	NA	NA	TGTGCCAGCAGTTACGGGGGGACCCTGAACACTGAAGCTTTCTTT	CASSYGGTLNTEAFF
TRBV7-9	TRBJ2-7	NA	TRBD1	TGTGCCAGCAGCTTGGGACAGGGGACCTACGAGCAGTACTTC	CASSLGQGTYEQYF